The entry below gives a single T cell receptor beta chain sequence along with its context. No antigen is known for it. This record belongs to a study of CD8 T cells in ankylosing spondylitis. Whole-study findings and limits: Blood of patients with ankylosing spondylitis appeared to be characterized by a TCR beta motif of several highly homologous variants. A subset of motif variants has previously been described in the synovial fluid and blood of reactive arthritis. Disease-linked clones reportedly showed significant enrichment in matched ankylosing spondylitis synovial fluid. CD8+ by phenotype, disease-linked clones were relatively rare in peripheral blood.

The CDR3 contains 16 residues. Germline CDR1 and CDR2: MNHEY and SMNVEV (reference sequence). V was shortened by 7 bases and J by 2 bases, with 18 bases between the two germline ends. Preparation of TCR beta libraries was done by quantitative 5'-RACE with molecular barcodes. MiXCR was run by TCRdb on the 5' RACE reads, yielding one entry per CDR3 protein. The profile shows a few hundred thousand distinct CDR3 sequences, 6% to 8% of them singletons. The specimen sequenced was blood, either unsorted or a sorted T cell fraction (not recorded which). The rearrangement joins TRBV27 to TRBJ2-1; weak D call: TRBD2 (6 bases). This receptor was taken from a male donor with ankylosing spondylitis. CDR3: CASTVGGSPTYNEQFF. The DNA for the CDR3 is TGTGCCAGCACCGTGGGGGGATCTCCGACCTACAATGAGCAGTTCTTC.